Sequencing of this T cell receptor (beta chain) was carried out in a study of neoadjuvant anti-PD-1 for oral cavity cancer. Study details: Around day 43, patients without progression received a fourth nivolumab dose before surgery.

Most tumor samples had around 4.7 ug input DNA in two replicates. Clones were sequenced by immunoSEQ multiplex PCR, and TCRdb holds only the in-frame ones, with some missing. The sample holds 9,000 to 13,000 clones, roughly half seen once. The CDR3 covers 14 residues. V was clipped by 4 bases and J by 5 bases, with 14 bases between them. Germline V gene data show CDR1 as MNHEY and CDR2 as SVGAGI. Whole-study findings and limits: Higher pretreatment blood Treg/Th17 ratios correlated with higher pretreatment blood and lower post-treatment tumor TCRbeta clonality.

This clone was counted only a few times. The antigen remains undetermined. The V gene is TRBV6-5, the J gene TRBJ1-1, with D perhaps matching TRBD1 (5 bases). The material sequenced was tumor tissue, taken before nivolumab (anti-PD-1) treatment. The TCR originated in a person between 40 and 85 years old with oral cavity squamous cell carcinoma. CDR3 DNA: TGTGCCAGCAGTTCCGGGGGATCATGGACTGAAGCTTTCTTT. It encodes CASSSGGSWTEAFF.